Following are 32 T cell receptor beta chains from one sample sequenced in a study of human T cells and chemical hapten exposure. In TCRdb, the RACE reads were re-called with MiXCR into one record per CDR3 protein. The sample has 80,000 to 100,000 distinct CDR3 sequences; roughly 12% are singletons. Time point in this sample: patch test 1, 2 weeks after DPC sensitization. Treatment in this sample: therapeutic diphenylcyclopropenone sensitization with weekly scalp DPC. Sample: whole blood, taken in connection with sensitization to the hapten diphenylcyclopropenone (DPC). The receptors here all came from a woman aged 40 to 55 with alopecia areata. Some clones in this sample may be carry-over from other donors' samples.

There are a few counts of this clonotype. The rearrangement joins TRBV7-9 to TRBJ2-3; 10 positions match TRBD1. V shed 5 bases, J shed 3 bases, and the junction held 2 bases outside the gene matches. The CDR3 is 14 amino acids. Germline V CDR1 and CDR2: SEHNR, FQNEAQ (reference sequence). CDR3 DNA: TGTGCCAGCAGCGCGGGACAGGGGACAGATACGCAGTATTTT. This gives the protein CASSAGQGTDTQYF. The variable domain in full, completed from reference TRBV7-9 and TRBJ2-3, reads DTGVSQNPRHKITKRGQNVTFRCDPISEHNRLYWYRQTLGQGPEFLTYFQNEAQLEKSRLLSDRFSAERPKGSFSTLEIQRTEQGDSAMYLCASSAGQGTDTQYFGPGTRLTVL.

This chain joins TRBV5-1 and TRBJ2-6, with D possibly TRBD1 on 5 matching bases. This CDR3 has 15 amino acids. The germline gives CDR1 SGHRS, CDR2 YFSETQ. V dropped 2 bases and J dropped 3 bases, with 9 bases sitting between them. The CDR3 DNA sequence: TGCGCCAGCAGCTTTTCAGGGCGTGGGGCCAACGTCCTGACTTTC. It codes for CASSFSGRGANVLTF.

The gene calls are TRBV2 and TRBJ2-6; the D gene could be TRBD1 or TRBD2 (5 bases each). The CDR3 extends over 15 amino acids. Trimming left V 3 bases short and J 2 bases short, with 8 bases between. The germline gives CDR1 SNHLY, CDR2 FYNNEI. CDR3 region: CASSDGATGANVLTF. CDR3 bases: TGTGCCAGCAGTGACGGGGCTACTGGGGCCAACGTCCTGACTTTC.

This clonotype was seen ten or more times. The chain uses TRBV7-3 and TRBJ2-1, with 9 bases lining up with TRBD2. Germline-derived CDR1 and CDR2 are SGHTA and FQGTGA. With 5 bases clipped from V and 9 bases from J, the junction kept 11 bases outside the gene matches. The CDR3 sequence is 15 residues long. The CDR3 protein is CASSPLSGRMAEQFF. DNA of the CDR3: TGTGCCAGCAGCCCTCTGAGCGGGAGGATGGCTGAGCAGTTCTTC.

The V gene is TRBV14, the J gene TRBJ2-7; D is ambiguous. Germline V gene data show CDR1 as SGHDN and CDR2 as FVKESK. The V and J ends lost 4 bases and 5 bases respectively, with 9 bases between them. CDR3 length: 12 residues. The CDR3 DNA reads as TGTGCCAGCAGCCCTCAAGGGAACGAGCAGTACTTC. This gives the protein CASSPQGNEQYF.

This clonotype was seen more than once but under ten times. The chain recombines TRBV20-1 with TRBJ2-4, with 9 bases aligning to TRBD2. The CDR3 has 17 residues. The V gene end was trimmed by 6 bases and the J gene end by 1 base; junction bases not matched to a gene: 13. Germline V lookup: CDR1 DFQATT, CDR2 SNEGSKA (reference sequence). CDR3 residues: CSAPAGSGSGAKNIQYF. The DNA of the CDR3 is TGCAGTGCCCCCGCGGGTAGCGGGAGTGGGGCCAAAAACATTCAGTACTTC.

Many counts were recorded for this clonotype. The chain joins TRBV28 to TRBJ1-1; unclear D gene. The ends were cut back, 6 bases at V and 11 bases at J, with 16 bases in the middle. The CDR3 runs 12 residues. From germline, CDR1 is MDHEN and CDR2 SYDVKM. For the CDR3, the DNA is TGTGCCAGCAGCCCCACCACGCAGGAGGCTTTCTTT. Amino acids: CASSPTTQEAFF.

The V and J genes are TRBV7-3 and TRBJ2-1; D gene ambiguous. CDR3 length equals 16 residues. Trimming pared 2 bases from V and 6 bases from J, leaving 17 bases between. Germline loops: CDR1 SGHTA, CDR2 FQGTGA. The CDR3 nucleotides are TGTGCCAGCAGCTTATTAGGAGCCGGAAGATCCAATGAGCAGTTCTTC. Translation gives CASSLLGAGRSNEQFF.

With respect to this clonotype: A clone one base away is much larger, so this may be a read error. The chain uses TRBV28 and TRBJ2-3, with D maybe TRBD2 (6 bases). From germline, CDR1 is MDHEN and CDR2 SYDVKM. This CDR3 has 16 residues. The CDR3 DNA is TGTGCCAGCAGTGACCTGCTAGCGAGGTATACAGATTCGCAGTATTTT. This sequence encodes CASSDLLARYTDSQYF. The whole variable domain, filled in from reference TRBV28 and TRBJ2-3, reads DVKVTQSSRYLVKRTGEKVFLECVQDMDHENMFWYRQDPGLGLRLIYFSYDVKMKEKGDIPEGYSVSREKKERFSLILESASTNQTSMYLCASSDLLARYTDSQYFGPGTRLTVL.

V usage is TRBV6-1 and J usage is TRBJ2-5; 7 nucleotides align to TRBD2. With 7 bases clipped from V and 6 bases from J, the junction kept 8 bases outside the gene matches. From germline, CDR1 is MNHNS and CDR2 SASEGT. The CDR3 is made up of 13 amino acids. The CDR3 sequence: CASTPGGRQTQYF. The CDR3 nucleotides are TGTGCCAGCACGCCGGGAGGCCGTCAGACCCAGTACTTC.

This clonotype occurred many times. The J gene is TRBJ1-2, the V gene TRBV6-6, with unresolved D. The CDR3 covers 10 residues. Germline V gene data show CDR1 as MNHNY and CDR2 as SVGAGI (reference sequence). Trimming took off 9 bases at V and 8 bases at J, with 10 bases between the two ends. Here the CDR3 reads CASSTRGYTF. The CDR3 coding sequence is TGTGCCAGTTCAACGCGGGGCTACACCTTC.

The gene calls are TRBV7-9 and TRBJ2-5; D is ambiguous. The germline V gene has CDR1 SEHNR and CDR2 FQNEAQ (reference sequence). The ends were cut back, 2 bases at V and 4 bases at J, with 11 bases in the middle. This CDR3 region has 14 residues. DNA for the CDR3: TGTGCCAGCAGCTTAAGCGTCTCTCGAGAGACCCAGTACTTC. Translating gives CASSLSVSRETQYF.

This clonotype was counted ten times or more. The chain carries TRBV29-1 and TRBJ2-5, with D possibly being TRBD2 (6 bases). The CDR3 is made up of 14 amino acids. In germline, CDR1 is SQVTM, CDR2 ANQGSEA. Trimming removed 5 bases at V and 5 bases at J, with 18 bases between. The CDR3: CSVSEGLESETQYF. The CDR3 bases are TGCAGCGTTTCTGAGGGACTCGAATCCGAGACCCAGTACTTC.

This clonotype was observed many times. This rearrangement joins TRBV9 to TRBJ2-1, with TRBD2 identical over 8 bases. The V gene end was trimmed by 3 bases and the J gene end by 4 bases; junction bases not matched to a gene: 24. Germline V CDR1 and CDR2: SGDLS, YYNGEE. The CDR3 is 21 amino acids. The CDR3 loop is CASSGASGTRLASSPYNEQFF. The CDR3 DNA reads TGTGCCAGCAGCGGAGCTTCCGGGACTAGGTTAGCTTCATCACCGTACAATGAGCAGTTCTTC.

The genes are TRBV5-1 and TRBJ2-3, with a possible D match to TRBD2 (6 bases). With 3 bases removed from V and 2 bases from J, the gap between germline ends came to 10 bases. The CDR3 is made up of 14 amino acids. The germline V gene encodes CDR1 SGHRS and CDR2 YFSETQ. This chain's CDR3 is CASSSGLLTDTQYF. DNA for the CDR3: TGCGCCAGCAGCTCGGGACTTCTCACAGATACGCAGTATTTT. Based on the CDR3 plus reference TRBV5-1 and TRBJ2-3, the full variable domain is KAGVTQTPRYLIKTRGQQVTLSCSPISGHRSVSWYQQTPGQGLQFLFEYFSETQRNKGNFPGRFSGRQFSNSRSEMNVSTLELGDSALYLCASSSGLLTDTQYFGPGTRLTVL.

The genes are TRBV7-6 and TRBJ2-2, with D maybe TRBD1 (5 bases). The germline V gene has CDR1 SGHVS and CDR2 FNYEAQ. The V end was cut by 5 bases, the J end by 1 base, with 17 bases between. The CDR3 spans 17 residues. This chain's CDR3 is CASSRNTGHWNTGELFF. CDR3 DNA sequence: TGTGCCAGCAGCCGAAATACCGGACATTGGAACACCGGGGAGCTGTTTTTT.

V is TRBV2 and J is TRBJ2-5, with 7 bases that match TRBD2. Per the germline V gene, CDR1 is SNHLY and CDR2 is FYNNEI. The CDR3 is 14 residues long. Unmatched junction bases numbered 10, after V lost 7 bases and J lost 5 bases. This CDR3 is CASTRTRFMETQYF. DNA of the CDR3: TGTGCCAGCACCAGGACTAGATTCATGGAGACCCAGTACTTC.

The chain recombines TRBV5-6 with TRBJ2-3; TRBD2 agrees at 10 bases. V lost 0 bases to trimming and J lost 3 bases; unmatched junction nucleotides: 7. The CDR3 has 17 residues. CDR1 is SGHDT, CDR2 YYEEEE, per germline. CDR3 in amino acids: CASSLVVAGGGTDTQYF. For the CDR3, the DNA is TGTGCCAGCAGCTTGGTTGTAGCGGGAGGCGGGACAGATACGCAGTATTTT.

The table lists this clonotype with many counts. This chain uses TRBV6-6 with TRBJ2-3; maybe TRBD1 (6 bases). This CDR3 contains 14 residues. Deletions cut 6 bases from V and 0 bases from J, with 10 bases between. Germline V CDR1 and CDR2: MNHNY, SVGAGI (reference sequence). CDR3 loop: CASRPGQSTDTQYF. DNA for the CDR3: TGTGCCAGCAGGCCTGGACAGAGCACAGATACGCAGTATTTT.

This clonotype was detected many times. CDR3 sequence reads: CASSLIMDNEQYF. In nucleotides, the CDR3 is TGTGCCAGCAGTTTAATAATGGACAACGAGCAGTACTTC. This chain connects TRBV28 to TRBJ2-7; TRBD1 is a possible D gene (5 bases). This CDR3 is 13 amino acids long. Germline V gene data show CDR1 as MDHEN and CDR2 as SYDVKM. V was trimmed by 2 bases and J by 5 bases, leaving 10 bases between them.

The chain recombines TRBV28 with TRBJ2-7, with 8 bases aligning to TRBD2. CDR3 length: 16 amino acids. Trimming removed 4 bases from V and 4 bases from J; junction bases left unmatched: 12. Germline CDR1 reads MDHEN; CDR2 reads SYDVKM. The CDR3 DNA reads as TGTGCCAGCAGTTATATGCTCAGCGGGAGCCGGTACGAGCAGTACTTC. Translated: CASSYMLSGSRYEQYF.

The rearrangement links TRBV2 to TRBJ2-7; D is unclear. The CDR3 loop spans 11 amino acids. V shed 6 bases and J shed 4 bases, with 7 bases lying between them. The germline V gene has CDR1 SNHLY and CDR2 FYNNEI. This CDR3 reads CASSRVYEQYF. CDR3 nucleotide sequence: TGTGCCAGCAGCCGGGTTTACGAGCAGTACTTC.

The CDR3 DNA reads TGTGCCAGCAGTTCAGGGTTTCTCTACGAGCAGTACTTC. Translating gives CASSSGFLYEQYF. V gene TRBV28 combines with J gene TRBJ2-7; tentative D call: TRBD1 (5 bases). Germline CDR1 MDHEN, CDR2 SYDVKM. CDR3 length: 13 amino acids. V was cut by 4 bases and J by 3 bases, with 10 bases left in between.

This clonotype has at least ten counts. The chain links TRBV20-1 to TRBJ1-1, with unresolved D. Germline values: CDR1 DFQATT, CDR2 SNEGSKA (reference sequence). V lost 5 bases and J lost 0, with 19 bases in between. The CDR3 totals 16 residues. CDR3 in amino acids: CSASTPMMGMNTEAFF. The CDR3 DNA follows: TGCAGTGCTTCGACACCAATGATGGGGATGAACACTGAAGCTTTCTTT.

V is TRBV5-6 and J is TRBJ1-2, with D tentatively TRBD1 (6 bases). This CDR3 comprises 15 residues. Germline V gene sequence: CDR1 SGHDT, CDR2 YYEEEE. Trimming shortened V by 4 bases and J by 8 bases, and 21 bases separated the two germline ends. The CDR3 loop reads CASSPGWTASTGYTF. The CDR3 region has the DNA TGTGCCAGCAGCCCGGGCTGGACAGCCAGTACGGGCTACACCTTC. The whole variable domain, remainder taken from reference TRBV5-6 and TRBJ1-2, is DAGVTQSPTHLIKTRGQQVTLRCSPKSGHDTVSWYQQALGQGPQFIFQYYEEEERQRGNFPDRFSGHQFPNYSSELNVNALLLGDSALYLCASSPGWTASTGYTFGSGTRLTVV.

This clonotype came up a few times. The rearrangement joins TRBV24-1 to TRBJ1-3, with D perhaps matching TRBD1 (5 bases). Germline lookup yields CDR1 KGHDR and CDR2 SFDVKD. The germline V and J ends were trimmed by 0 bases and 1 base, with 12 bases remaining between them. There are 17 residues in the CDR3. CDR3 sequence (DNA): TGTGCCACCAGTGATTTGCAAGGCAGGGCTTCTGGAAACACCATATATTTT. Translation: CATSDLQGRASGNTIYF.

This clonotype was seen at least ten times. This sequence joins TRBV5-6 and TRBJ2-3; D may be TRBD2 (6 bases). This CDR3 contains 14 residues. CDR1 SGHDT and CDR2 YYEEEE come from the germline V gene. Trimming removed 1 base from V and 4 bases from J, with 10 bases in between. The DNA for the CDR3 is TGTGCCAGCAGCTTGTCAGCGGGCTCAGATACGCAGTATTTT. Translating gives CASSLSAGSDTQYF.

The table lists this clonotype with a few counts. The rearrangement joins TRBV12-3 or TRBV12-4 to TRBJ1-3; D unclear. V was shortened by 5 bases and J by 5 bases, with 7 bases between the two germline ends. This CDR3 region has 12 residues. This chain's CDR3 is CASSVSRNTIYF. Written as DNA, the CDR3 is TGTGCCAGCAGTGTCTCAAGAAACACCATATATTTT.

This clonotype came up a few times. The J gene is TRBJ2-7, the V gene TRBV11-2; TRBD2 agrees at 10 bases. V gave up 2 bases and J gave up 4 bases; unmatched junction bases: 5. The CDR3 is 15 amino acids. CDR1 and CDR2 from the germline V gene are SGHAT and FQNNGV. CDR3 nucleotides: TGTGCCAGCAGCTTAAGCGGGAGGGCTGAGTACGAGCAGTACTTC. It is translated as CASSLSGRAEYEQYF.

The rearrangement uses TRBV28 and TRBJ1-2; D call uncertain. This CDR3 is built from 15 residues. Between the trimmed V and J ends, which lost 2 bases and 2 bases, there was a span of 12 bases. CDR1 and CDR2 (germline): MDHEN, SYDVKM. CDR3 in DNA: TGTGCCAGCAGTTTAGCGTCGGCAAGCAACTATGGCTACACCTTC. Translated: CASSLASASNYGYTF.

This clonotype came up once. The genes are TRBV10-3 and TRBJ2-3; D unresolved. The V end was cut by 10 bases, the J end by 2 bases, with 7 bases between. Germline values: CDR1 ENHRY, CDR2 SYGVKD. The CDR3 runs 11 residues. Here the CDR3 DNA reads TGTGCCACCCAGGCCACAGATACGCAGTATTTT. Translating it yields CATQATDTQYF.

The chain employs TRBV12-3 or TRBV12-4 and TRBJ1-1, with a possible D match to TRBD1 (6 bases). The V end lost 4 bases, the J end lost 5 bases, and 11 bases lay between the germline ends. This CDR3 spans 13 amino acids. CDR3 sequence reads: CASSSDRSTEAFF. The DNA for the CDR3 is TGTGCCAGCAGTTCCGACAGGTCAACTGAAGCTTTCTTT.